These 26 T cell receptor beta chains share one sample of origin, sequenced in a study of T-cell reconstitution after alpha-beta-depleted transplantation in children (dated by TCRdb to 2016 to 2018). Libraries were constructed by PCR. TCRdb shows the sequencer as Illumina HiSeq 2500. TCR library preparation used molecular barcoding, with unique molecular identifiers applied to normalize quantification of the TCRbeta repertoire. TCRdb reran the public reads through fastp at Q25 and MiXCR, keeping productive beta chains. A single entry per CDR3 protein holds the most common genes and DNA from its merged rows. This sample comprises some 490,000 distinct CDR3 sequences, under 15% of them detected only once. The ten top clones hold around 5.8% of the sample. Sequences were derived from PBMCs from the stem cell graft donor, sampled from the stem cell graft. The receptors were sampled from a human donor who donated a stem cell graft to a child with combined immunodeficiency.

Ten or more counts support this clonotype. The CDR3 protein is CASSQIPAGGAGELFF. The CDR3 nucleotides are TGTGCCAGCAGCCAGATTCCAGCGGGGGGAGCCGGGGAGCTGTTTTTT. The rearrangement uses TRBV4-2 and TRBJ2-2; 9 nucleotides line up with TRBD2. Losses at the gene ends were 3 bases for V and 6 bases for J; bases not matched to a gene: 8. The CDR3 runs 16 residues. CDR1 LGHNA and CDR2 YNFKEQ come from the germline V gene.

Worth noting for this clonotype: A much larger clone differs by one base, so this may be a read error. The rearrangement links TRBV12-3 or TRBV12-4 to TRBJ2-1, with D tentatively TRBD2 (6 bases). V lost 4 bases, J lost 8 bases, and 18 bases lay in between. This CDR3 is 15 amino acids long. In DNA form, the CDR3 reads TGTGCCAGCAGTTATTCCAGCGGGCTACTGGATGAGCAGTTCTTC. Its protein is CASSYSSGLLDEQFF.

The V and J genes are TRBV2 and TRBJ1-2, with D perhaps TRBD1 (5 bases). The CDR3 totals 16 residues. V lost 2 bases to trimming and J lost 6 bases, with 19 bases between them. Germline CDR1 reads SNHLY; CDR2 reads FYNNEI. In DNA, the CDR3 is TGTGCCAGCAGTGAATTCGCCGGGGCTCATCCGGATGGCTACACCTTC. This codes for CASSEFAGAHPDGYTF.

This clonotype appeared many times. The chain has TRBV6-5 and TRBJ2-1; TRBD2 aligns across 8 bases. CDR3 length: 11 amino acids. V was clipped by 9 bases and J by 8 bases; unmatched bases: 3. CDR1 MNHEY and CDR2 SVGAGI come from the germline V gene. CDR3 in DNA: TGTGCCAGTACTAGCGGCGATGAGCAGTTCTTC. This sequence encodes CASTSGDEQFF.

J is TRBJ2-7 and V is TRBV12-3 or TRBV12-4; 8 bases are shared with TRBD1. This CDR3 is 17 amino acids long. Trimming cost V 6 bases and J 3 bases; bases outside gene matches: 16. CDR3 sequence reads: CASSPPHWRDRIYEQYF. CDR3 DNA: TGTGCCAGCAGCCCCCCCCACTGGCGGGACAGGATCTACGAGCAGTACTTC.

In this sample, this clonotype turned up a few times. The chain combines TRBV11-2 with TRBJ2-7, with D tentatively TRBD2 (5 bases). There are 17 residues in the CDR3. Germline CDR1 and CDR2: SGHAT and FQNNGV. The V and J ends lost 1 base and 3 bases respectively, with 19 bases between them. CDR3 sequence: CASSLGWSQLRDYEQYF. CDR3 in DNA: TGTGCCAGCAGCTTAGGATGGAGTCAGCTACGGGACTACGAGCAGTACTTC.

CDR3 nucleotide sequence: TGCAGTGCTAGAGATACAGGGCTGGAGACCCAGTACTTC. As protein: CSARDTGLETQYF. The chain uses TRBV20-1 and TRBJ2-5, with D possibly being TRBD1 (6 bases). This CDR3 is built from 13 residues. The V gene's germline CDR1 is DFQATT and CDR2 SNEGSKA (reference sequence). The ends were cut back, 0 bases at V and 5 bases at J, with 10 bases in the middle.

This clonotype was seen at least ten times. V usage is TRBV9 and J usage is TRBJ2-1; 7 nucleotides align to TRBD1. Germline-derived CDR1 and CDR2 are SGDLS and YYNGEE. Losses at the gene ends were 3 bases for V and 6 bases for J; bases not matched to a gene: 9. This CDR3 has 15 residues. The CDR3: CASSARQGPSNEQFF. The CDR3 DNA follows: TGTGCCAGCAGCGCCAGACAGGGACCCTCCAATGAGCAGTTCTTC.

In this sample, this clonotype turned up many times. J is TRBJ2-2 and V is TRBV20-1; tentative D call: TRBD2 (5 bases). V dropped 0 bases and J dropped 7 bases, with 6 bases sitting between them. There are 12 residues in the CDR3. Germline CDR1 and CDR2: DFQATT and SNEGSKA (reference sequence). CDR3 nucleotides: TGCAGTGCTAGAGATCGGGACGGGGAGCTGTTTTTT. It specifies CSARDRDGELFF.

This clonotype showed up many times. The genes are TRBV24-1 and TRBJ2-1; 7 nucleotides line up with TRBD2. Germline CDR1 KGHDR, CDR2 SFDVKD. V gave up 3 bases and J gave up 2 bases; unmatched junction bases: 6. CDR3 size: 16 residues. The CDR3 reads CATSDTGRLTYNEQFF. The CDR3 nucleotides are TGTGCCACCAGTGATACCGGGAGGTTAACCTACAATGAGCAGTTCTTC.

This clonotype was recorded a few times. V and J are TRBV20-1 and TRBJ1-1, with a weak D call TRBD1 (6 bases). CDR3 size: 14 residues. CDR1 and CDR2 from the germline V gene are DFQATT and SNEGSKA (reference sequence). With 3 bases removed from V and 2 bases from J, the gap between germline ends came to 13 bases. The CDR3 DNA follows: TGCAGTGCTAGGGGGGGCAGGGTTAACACTGAAGCTTTCTTT. This gives the protein CSARGGRVNTEAFF.

This clonotype was detected only a few times. The chain combines TRBV7-9 with TRBJ1-5, with D possibly being TRBD1 (6 bases). Germline CDR1 SEHNR, CDR2 FQNEAQ (reference sequence). V lost 5 bases, J lost 1 base, and 15 bases lay in between. The CDR3 spans 16 residues. The CDR3 DNA is TGTGCCAGCAGCCCCGGGGGGGGCAGGAGCAATCAGCCCCAGCATTTT. It translates to CASSPGGGRSNQPQHF.

In its sample, this clonotype was seen a few times. The chain couples TRBV29-1 to TRBJ2-7, with 8 bases identical to TRBD1. The ends lost 6 bases at V and 4 bases at J; junction bases unmatched: 11. Germline CDR1 is SQVTM and CDR2 is ANQGSEA. The CDR3 totals 14 residues. In nucleotides, the CDR3 is TGCAGCGTCCGACTCCGGGACAGGAGATACGAGCAGTACTTC. Its protein is CSVRLRDRRYEQYF.

This clonotype was recorded at least ten times. The chain carries TRBV12-3 or TRBV12-4 and TRBJ2-1, with TRBD2 as a possible D gene (6 bases). The CDR3 has 12 amino acids. V was clipped by 6 bases and J by 15 bases, with 18 bases between them. The chain's CDR3 is CASSRNQLALFF. The DNA for the CDR3 is TGTGCCAGCAGCCGCAACCAACTAGCTCTGTTCTTC.

The CDR3 is CASSSNSRDRLGTEKLFF. Here the CDR3 DNA reads TGCGCCAGCAGCTCTAATTCCCGGGACCGACTCGGGACCGAAAAACTGTTTTTT. V usage is TRBV5-1 and J usage is TRBJ1-4; a possible D gene is TRBD1 (5 bases). Between the trimmed V and J ends, which lost 3 bases and 8 bases, there was a span of 26 bases. From germline, CDR1 is SGHRS and CDR2 YFSETQ. There are 18 residues in the CDR3. The variable domain in full, with the rest retrieved from reference TRBV5-1 and TRBJ1-4, is KAGVTQTPRYLIKTRGQQVTLSCSPISGHRSVSWYQQTPGQGLQFLFEYFSETQRNKGNFPGRFSGRQFSNSRSEMNVSTLELGDSALYLCASSSNSRDRLGTEKLFFGSGTQLSVL.

This clonotype was counted a few times. The CDR3, as DNA: TGTGCCACCAAGAGACACTTAGAGACTAATGAAAAACTGTTTTTT. Its protein is CATKRHLETNEKLFF. The chain recombines TRBV15 with TRBJ1-4; D ambiguous. Trimming took off 7 bases at V and 2 bases at J, with 14 bases between the two ends. Looked up from germline, CDR1 is LNHNV and CDR2 is YYDKDF (reference sequence). The CDR3 loop spans 15 amino acids. Variable domain in full (rest from reference TRBV15 and TRBJ1-4): DAMVIQNPRYQVTQFGKPVTLSCSQTLNHNVMYWYQQKSSQAPKLLFHYYDKDFNNEADTPDNFQSRRPNTSFCFLDIRSPGLGDTAMYLCATKRHLETNEKLFFGSGTQLSVL.

This clonotype came up many times. The rearrangement links TRBV9 to TRBJ2-3, with a weak D call TRBD2 (6 bases). Germline values: CDR1 SGDLS, CDR2 YYNGEE. Trimming cost V 10 bases and J 0 bases, with 18 bases left between them. CDR3 length equals 15 residues. The CDR3 region is CASGGKTLSTDTQYF. In nucleotides, the CDR3 is TGTGCCTCTGGGGGGAAGACCCTTAGCACAGATACGCAGTATTTT.

This clonotype came up a few times. CDR3 sequence reads: CSGGGYDEQFF. The CDR3 nucleotides are TGCAGCGGGGGAGGGTACGATGAGCAGTTCTTC. The rearrangement uses TRBV29-1 and TRBJ2-1; 7 bases line up with TRBD2. V gave up 7 bases and J gave up 8 bases; unmatched junction bases: 5. Germline CDR1 is SQVTM and CDR2 is ANQGSEA. This CDR3 region has 11 residues.

This clonotype was seen more than once but under ten times. This chain connects TRBV7-9 to TRBJ1-1; 7 bases line up with TRBD1. Germline V gene data show CDR1 as SEHNR and CDR2 as FQNEAQ (reference sequence). J lost 9 bases, V lost 5 bases, and 9 bases had no gene match. The CDR3 covers 13 residues. The CDR3 is CASSPHDRAKAFF. The CDR3 region has the DNA TGTGCCAGCAGCCCCCATGACAGGGCCAAAGCTTTCTTT. The full variable domain, in which reference TRBV7-9 and TRBJ1-1 provide the parts outside the CDR3, is DTGVSQNPRHKITKRGQNVTFRCDPISEHNRLYWYRQTLGQGPEFLTYFQNEAQLEKSRLLSDRFSAERPKGSFSTLEIQRTEQGDSAMYLCASSPHDRAKAFFGQGTRLTVV.

This clonotype was observed a few times. The gene calls are TRBV6-1 and TRBJ2-1, with D uncertain. Germline V gives CDR1 MNHNS, CDR2 SASEGT. With 5 bases removed from V and 4 bases from J, the gap between germline ends came to 12 bases. The CDR3 totals 14 residues. CDR3 DNA sequence: TGTGCCAGCAGTCCCAAAACCCTTTACAATGAGCAGTTCTTC. The encoded protein is CASSPKTLYNEQFF.

In this sample, this clonotype turned up many times. This chain links TRBV12-3 or TRBV12-4 with TRBJ2-1, with D perhaps TRBD2 (5 bases). The ends were cut back, 1 base at V and 6 bases at J, with 7 bases in the middle. The CDR3 runs 13 residues. In DNA, the CDR3 is TGTGCCAGCAGTTTAGGGGGAGTCAATGAGCAGTTCTTC. Protein: CASSLGGVNEQFF.

This clonotype was found many times. The chain links TRBV21-1 to TRBJ2-7; the D segment call TRBD1 is taken from the table without a DNA check. TRBV21-1 is labeled a pseudogene. The CDR3 covers 18 residues. As DNA, the CDR3 is TGTGCCAGCAGCAAAGCGGTGCGTTCGGTGGGGGGGACGGAACGGCAGTACTTC. This codes for CASSKAVRSVGGTERQYF.

This clonotype was picked up a small number of times. The chain joins TRBV28 to TRBJ2-3; D assignment may be TRBD1 or TRBD2 (5 bases each). The CDR3 extends over 12 amino acids. The V end lost 3 bases, the J end lost 8 bases, and 9 bases lay between the germline ends. Germline V lookup: CDR1 MDHEN, CDR2 SYDVKM. The CDR3 is CASSFLRGTQYF. CDR3 DNA: TGTGCCAGCAGTTTCCTGAGGGGTACGCAGTATTTT.

This clonotype turned up a few times. V is TRBV9 and J is TRBJ2-1, with 13 bases fitting TRBD2. The V and J ends lost 3 bases and 6 bases, in that order; junction bases with no gene match: 6. Germline V gives CDR1 SGDLS, CDR2 YYNGEE. This CDR3 comprises 16 residues. CDR3 sequence (DNA): TGTGCCAGCAGCGGATCCGGGACTAGCGGGACCAATGAGCAGTTCTTC. This codes for CASSGSGTSGTNEQFF.

The J gene is TRBJ2-1, the V gene TRBV20-1, with D possibly matching TRBD2 (7 bases). V was clipped by 3 bases and J by 10 bases, with 19 bases between them. This CDR3 has 14 residues. The germline CDR1 and CDR2 sequences are DFQATT and SNEGSKA (reference sequence). This chain's CDR3 is CSAREGGGLEEQFF. For the CDR3, the DNA is TGCAGTGCTAGGGAAGGGGGGGGGCTTGAAGAGCAGTTCTTC.

This chain joins TRBV6-4 and TRBJ2-1, with a tentative D call TRBD1 (7 bases). Trimming cost V 10 bases and J 9 bases, with 13 bases left between them. The CDR3 consists of 11 residues. Germline V CDR1 and CDR2: MRHNA, SNTAGT. This CDR3 reads CATRQGGEQFF. DNA of the CDR3: TGTGCCACCAGACAGGGAGGTGAGCAGTTCTTC.